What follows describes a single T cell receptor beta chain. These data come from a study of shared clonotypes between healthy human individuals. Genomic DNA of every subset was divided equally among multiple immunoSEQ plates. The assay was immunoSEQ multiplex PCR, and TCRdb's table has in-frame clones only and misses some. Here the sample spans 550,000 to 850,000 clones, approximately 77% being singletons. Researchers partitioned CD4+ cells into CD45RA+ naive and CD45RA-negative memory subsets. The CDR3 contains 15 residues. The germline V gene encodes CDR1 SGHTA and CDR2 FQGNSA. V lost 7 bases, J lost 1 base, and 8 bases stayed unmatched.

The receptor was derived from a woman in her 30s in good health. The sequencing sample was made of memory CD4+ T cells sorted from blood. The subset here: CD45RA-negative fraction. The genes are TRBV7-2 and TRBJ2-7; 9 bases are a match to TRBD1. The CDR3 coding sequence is TGTGCCAGCACCCCGGGGACAGGGCTTTCCTACGAGCAGTACTTC. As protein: CASTPGTGLSYEQYF.